The 20 T cell receptor beta chains in this list originate from one sample, sequenced in a study of blood T cell repertoires in COVID-19. The assay was immunoSEQ multiplex PCR, and TCRdb's table has in-frame clones only and misses some. The sample consists of fewer than 350,000 clones, around 87% of them appearing once. Sequenced sample: PBMCs or T cells enriched from blood (not recorded which). These receptors were taken from a woman aged 18-29 years with acute COVID-19.

The chain uses TRBV5-5 and TRBJ2-7; D uncertain. Deletions cut 3 bases from V and 3 bases from J, with 13 bases between. Germline V gives CDR1 SGHKS, CDR2 YYEKEE (reference sequence). The CDR3 sequence is 14 residues long. The CDR3 nucleotides are TGTGCCAGCAGCTCAGCGAATTCGGGCTACGAGCAGTACTTC. Translated: CASSSANSGYEQYF.

This clone has more than one count but fewer than ten. Additional DNA sequences in this sample encode the identical CDR3. The V and J genes are TRBV5-1 and TRBJ1-1, with unresolved D. V shed 0 bases and J shed 1 base, with 7 bases lying between them. Germline V gives CDR1 SGHRS, CDR2 YFSETQ. The CDR3 consists of 14 residues. CDR3 nucleotides: TGCGCCAGCAGCTTGGTGGCAGGGAACACTGAAGCTTTCTTT. Translation gives CASSLVAGNTEAFF.

This clone was observed a single time. The chain combines TRBV7-9 with TRBJ2-7; maybe TRBD1 (6 bases). V was pared by 7 bases and J by 4 bases, with 14 bases between. The CDR3 totals 13 residues. Germline values: CDR1 SEHNR, CDR2 FQNEAQ (reference sequence). The CDR3 loop is CASNTGLNYEQYF. DNA for the CDR3: TGTGCCAGCAACACAGGGCTTAATTACGAGCAGTACTTC.

V usage is TRBV2 and J usage is TRBJ1-1; TRBD1 aligns across 7 bases. Trimming at V came to 7 bases and at J to 0 bases, leaving 5 bases not matched to a gene. The germline V gene encodes CDR1 SNHLY and CDR2 FYNNEI. The CDR3 consists of 14 residues. In DNA, the CDR3 is TGTGCCAGCACCCGGACAGGCATGAACACTGAAGCTTTCTTT. Its translation is CASTRTGMNTEAFF.

This sequence joins TRBV7-3 and TRBJ2-3, with D possibly being TRBD1 (8 bases). CDR1 is SGHTA and CDR2 is FQGTGA in the germline V gene. The CDR3 covers 16 residues. V lost 5 bases, J lost 2 bases, and 17 bases lay in between. CDR3 DNA: TGTGCCAGCAGCCTAGGGGGGGACAGGCTCACAGATACGCAGTATTTT. Encoded protein: CASSLGGDRLTDTQYF.

This sequence joins TRBV3-1 (or the pseudogene TRBV3-2) and TRBJ1-2; D is possibly TRBD1 (5 bases). CDR1 is LGHDT and CDR2 is YNNKEL in the germline V gene (reference sequence). V was cut by 2 bases and J by 8 bases, with 24 bases left in between. This CDR3 comprises 17 residues. The CDR3 reads CASSQSPTARVGRGYTF. The DNA of the CDR3 is TGTGCCAGCAGCCAATCCCCGACAGCCCGCGTCGGTAGAGGCTACACCTTC.

This sequence joins TRBV27 and TRBJ2-1, with a tentative D call TRBD2 (5 bases). CDR1 and CDR2 from the germline V gene are MNHEY and SMNVEV (reference sequence). V lost 4 bases to trimming and J lost 9 bases, with 13 bases between them. The length of the CDR3 is 13 residues. CDR3 protein: CASSSRTGGEQFF. The CDR3 coding sequence is TGTGCCAGCAGTTCCCGGACTGGTGGTGAGCAGTTCTTC.

The V call is TRBV29-1, the J call TRBJ2-1, with 10 bases identical to TRBD1. The CDR3 totals 17 residues. Trimming at V came to 5 bases and at J to 8 bases, leaving 18 bases not matched to a gene. Germline loops: CDR1 SQVTM, CDR2 ANQGSEA. CDR3 nucleotide sequence: TGCAGCGTTCTCGCCCGCATTGGACAGGGGACAGGGGATGAGCAGTTCTTC. Protein: CSVLARIGQGTGDEQFF.

The J gene is TRBJ1-3, the V gene TRBV5-1; D remains unclear. The CDR3 runs to 16 residues. Germline V gene data show CDR1 as SGHRS and CDR2 as YFSETQ. V was cut by 0 bases and J by 0 bases, with 10 bases left in between. The CDR3 region has the DNA TGCGCCAGCAGCTTGGTCGCAGGAATCTCTGGAAACACCATATATTTT. Encoded protein: CASSLVAGISGNTIYF.

The chain combines TRBV28 with TRBJ2-1; perhaps TRBD2 as D (6 bases). Between the trimmed V and J ends, which lost 8 bases and 7 bases, there was a span of 18 bases. Germline assignment: CDR1 MDHEN and CDR2 SYDVKM. The CDR3 loop spans 14 amino acids. CDR3 in amino acids: CASYLRRGGNEQFF. The CDR3, as DNA: TGTGCCAGCTATCTTCGGCGGGGCGGGAATGAGCAGTTCTTC.

This clone was seen just once. The gene calls are TRBV18 and TRBJ2-4; D might be TRBD2 (5 bases). CDR3 size: 15 residues. V lost 3 bases to trimming and J lost 1 base, with 10 bases between them. Germline V gene lookup returns CDR1 KGHSH and CDR2 LQKENI. The chain's CDR3 is CASSPLGEAKNIQYF. The CDR3 DNA sequence: TGTGCCAGCTCACCTCTGGGAGAGGCCAAAAACATTCAGTACTTC.

As for this clone: Because the CDR3's place on the DNA is in doubt, the DNA is left out and the CDR3 is given as listed by TCRdb. V usage is TRBV7-2 and J usage is TRBJ1-2; the table's D call, TRBD1, has no DNA check behind it. The germline V gene encodes CDR1 SGHTA and CDR2 FQGNSA. The CDR3 is 13 amino acids in total, end residues counted. The CDR3 sequence: CASSLDVGRGTAF.

V and J are TRBV5-8 and TRBJ1-2, with 8 bases identical to TRBD1. Germline loops: CDR1 SGHTS, CDR2 YDEGEE. The CDR3 spans 14 residues. V dropped 1 base and J dropped 5; count of bases not matched to a gene: 4. CDR3 residues: CASSLWGQAYGYTF. The CDR3 DNA reads TGTGCCAGCAGCTTGTGGGGACAGGCTTATGGCTACACCTTC.

The rearrangement joins TRBV12-3 or TRBV12-4 to TRBJ2-2, with 9 positions matching TRBD1. The junction had 2 bases not matched to a gene; V was cut back by 6 bases and J by 6 bases. CDR3 length equals 13 residues. The CDR3 DNA follows: TGTGCCAGCAGCCGACAGGGGGCCGGGGAGCTGTTTTTT. This sequence encodes CASSRQGAGELFF.

The CDR3 here is CASSYLGREDTQYF. Here the CDR3 DNA reads TGTGCCAGCAGCTACCTGGGGCGAGAAGATACGCAGTATTTT. The chain carries TRBV7-9 and TRBJ2-3; D is perhaps TRBD1 (5 bases). The V gene lost 4 bases and the J gene lost 5 bases, with 13 bases spanning the gap. The germline V gene has CDR1 SEHNR and CDR2 FQNEAQ (reference sequence). The CDR3 sequence is 14 residues long.

J is TRBJ2-1 and V is TRBV27; TRBD1 agrees at 8 bases. Germline CDR1 and CDR2: MNHEY and SMNVEV (reference sequence). This CDR3 region has 17 residues. The J segment lost 4 bases and the V segment lost 6 bases, leaving 14 bases of the junction unmatched. The CDR3 is CASSLYVGTGEYNEQFF. The CDR3 DNA sequence: TGTGCCAGCAGCCTCTACGTCGGGACAGGCGAATACAATGAGCAGTTCTTC.

The chain has TRBV7-9 and TRBJ1-2, with D possibly being TRBD1 (6 bases). Germline CDR1 reads SEHNR; CDR2 reads FQNEAQ (reference sequence). The CDR3 totals 14 residues. V was shortened by 0 bases and J by 5 bases, with 10 bases between the two germline ends. The CDR3 protein is CASSLAGTGYGYTF. For the CDR3, the DNA is TGTGCCAGCAGCTTAGCCGGCACAGGGTATGGCTACACCTTC.

The rearrangement links TRBV3-1 (or the pseudogene TRBV3-2) to TRBJ2-5; tentative D call: TRBD1 (7 bases). The CDR3 covers 15 residues. The germline V gene encodes CDR1 LGHDT and CDR2 YNNKEL (reference sequence). V was pared by 1 base and J by 5 bases, with 14 bases between. CDR3 in DNA: TGTGCCAGCAGCCAAGTGAACAGGGGAGGCGAGACCCAGTACTTC. Residues: CASSQVNRGGETQYF.

The gene calls are TRBV15 and TRBJ2-1; D unclear. Per germline, CDR1 LNHNV and CDR2 YYDKDF (reference sequence). The CDR3 totals 16 residues. Trimming took 0 bases from V and 2 from J, leaving 11 bases between them. The chain's CDR3 is CATSREIGVPYNEQFF. The CDR3 DNA reads TGTGCCACCAGCAGAGAGATAGGAGTGCCCTACAATGAGCAGTTCTTC. Full variable domain (remainder filled in from reference TRBV15 and TRBJ2-1): DAMVIQNPRYQVTQFGKPVTLSCSQTLNHNVMYWYQQKSSQAPKLLFHYYDKDFNNEADTPDNFQSRRPNTSFCFLDIRSPGLGDTAMYLCATSREIGVPYNEQFFGPGTRLTVL.

This clone is a singleton in its sample. The chain has TRBV27 and TRBJ2-7; 9 nucleotides agree with TRBD1. The germline gives CDR1 MNHEY, CDR2 SMNVEV (reference sequence). The trim removed 6 bases at V and 2 bases at J, leaving 2 bases unmatched. CDR3 length equals 13 residues. CDR3 residues: CASRGTGTYEQYF. The CDR3, as DNA: TGTGCCAGCAGAGGGACAGGGACCTACGAGCAGTACTTC.